This T cell receptor (beta chain) appears in the sequencing data of a study of blood T cell repertoires in COVID-19. About the research overall: Samples of COVID-19 (acute and convalescent) were obtained from the United States, Italy and Spain. The cDNA or gDNA used as material had been derived from T cells, B-cell-depleted T cells, or PBMCs.

The authors' processing: By means of reference gene primer amplification, nucleated cell counts were estimated. Clones were sequenced by immunoSEQ multiplex PCR, and TCRdb holds only the in-frame ones, with some missing. V and J calls and clone size come straight from that table; D and trimming were deduced from the DNA. The data show more than 75,000 clones, around nine tenths seen once. Trimming cost V 3 bases and J 0 bases, with 13 bases left between them. CDR3 size: 16 residues. CDR1 and CDR2 from the germline V gene are LNHDA and SQIVND (reference sequence). The specimen was peripheral blood. The TCR was taken from a man aged 30 to 39 with acute or convalescent COVID-19. V and J are TRBV19 and TRBJ2-3; possible D gene TRBD2, 5 bases. In DNA, the CDR3 is TGTGCCAGTAGTATCGGAGGCTGGGCGAGCACAGATACGCAGTATTTT. Encoded protein: CASSIGGWASTDTQYF.